This T cell receptor (beta chain) was identified during a study of early T cells in non-severe SARS-CoV-2 infection. At the level of the study: Sequencing was performed on bulk RNA from unsorted whole blood, leaving chains unpaired. Study observations and caveats: Matching with VDJdb favored anti-spike CD8 responses (missing private and CD4 specificities).

Looked up from germline, CDR1 is SGHTA and CDR2 is FQGNSA. V gave up 5 bases and J gave up 3 bases, with 17 bases separating them. The CDR3 runs 16 residues. This clonotype has just a few counts. Its antigen is undetermined. Each single cDNA molecule received a unique molecular identifier. MiXCR, applied by TCRdb to the 5' RACE reads, yields one record per CDR3 protein. The sample shows roughly 50,000 distinct CDR3 sequences, just over 8% of them seen only once. The sample comprised whole blood. The rearrangement links TRBV7-2 to TRBJ1-5; D might be TRBD1 (5 bases). The origin of this receptor is an adult who was a healthcare worker with PCR-confirmed SARS-CoV-2 infection or an uninfected control (not recorded which). The CDR3 is CASSLFGRVSNQPQHF. The CDR3 nucleotides read TGTGCCAGCAGCCTTTTCGGCAGGGTATCCAATCAGCCCCAGCATTTT.